These T cell receptor beta chains were read from a single sample in a study of cytomegalovirus exposure and HLA in healthy donors. Assay: immunoSEQ multiplex PCR; the TCRdb copy retains only in-frame clones and omits some. The table records around 100,000 clones, about 70% of them present only once. Sequencing was performed on PBMCs. Source of these receptors: a woman younger than 45 in good health and CMV-seronegative. Each CDR3 is given with its conserved first and last residue. Fields, in order: clone size, J gene, V gene, D gene, CDR3 DNA, CDR3 protein. A D gene is named only where the DNA matches it firmly. The size entry is marked missing in some rows and otherwise reads once, few, many or a size class.

size: once
J: TRBJ2-6
V: TRBV15
D: TRBD1
DNA: TGTGCCACCAGCAGACCCTACGACAGGGCTGGGGCCAACGTCCTGACTTTC
CDR3: CATSRPYDRAGANVLTF

size: -
J: TRBJ2-5
V: TRBV5-1
D: TRBD2
DNA: TGCGCCAGCAGTTTAGCGGGAGCGTGGTACTTC
CDR3: CASSLAGAWYF

size: -
J: TRBJ2-7
V: TRBV27
D: -
DNA: TGTGCCAGCAGTTTTAGGGACTCGGGCTTCCTCGAGCAGTACTTC
CDR3: CASSFRDSGFLEQYF

size: -
J: TRBJ2-1
V: TRBV29-1
D: -
DNA: TGCAGCGCCCGGAGCGGAGAGGATGAGCAGTTCTTC
CDR3: CSARSGEDEQFF

size: -
J: TRBJ1-2
V: TRBV2
D: -
DNA: TGTGCCAGCACACCCCAGACTCGGGGCTACACCTTC
CDR3: CASTPQTRGYTF

size: -
J: TRBJ1-2
V: TRBV11-2
D: -
DNA: TGTGCCAGCAGCTCCAGTGGGGGGAGGGGGGCATATGGCTACACCTTC
CDR3: CASSSSGGRGAYGYTF

size: -
J: TRBJ2-7
V: TRBV10-3
D: TRBD1
DNA: TGTGCCATCAGTGACCTGGACAGGAACGAGCAGTACTTC
CDR3: CAISDLDRNEQYF

size: few
J: TRBJ1-1
V: TRBV25-1
D: -
DNA: TGTGCCAGCAGTGAATGGGCGGGGGGGGTGCGCACTGAAGCTTTCTTT
CDR3: CASSEWAGGVRTEAFF

size: -
J: TRBJ1-4
V: TRBV7-9
D: -
DNA: TGTGCCAGCAGCCCTCGGCGGGAGGAGGCTACTAATGAAAAACTGTTTTTT
CDR3: CASSPRREEATNEKLFF

size: -
J: TRBJ1-1
V: TRBV5-1
D: TRBD1
DNA: TGCGCCAGCAGCCTCGGGTCCACCGGACAGGCGGTGAAGGCTTTCTTT
CDR3: CASSLGSTGQAVKAFF

size: -
J: TRBJ2-5
V: TRBV30
D: TRBD1
DNA: TGTGCCTGGAGTGCCGGGACAGGGGAGCGAGAGACCCAGTACTTC
CDR3: CAWSAGTGERETQYF

size: -
J: TRBJ1-2
V: TRBV5-1
D: -
DNA: TGCGCCAGCAGCTTTCAGGGCTATGGCTACACCTTC
CDR3: CASSFQGYGYTF

size: -
J: TRBJ1-5
V: TRBV19
D: TRBD1
DNA: TGTGCCAGCTCCGGGACAGGCAATCAGCCCCAGCATTTT
CDR3: CASSGTGNQPQHF

size: -
J: TRBJ2-3
V: TRBV7-7
D: -
DNA: TGTGCCAGCAGCTTAGTCGGGGGGCGCACAGATACGCAGTATTTT
CDR3: CASSLVGGRTDTQYF

size: -
J: TRBJ2-5
V: TRBV7-9
D: -
DNA: TGTGCCAGCACCCCCGGGTATGCTGGGGAGACCCAGTACTTC
CDR3: CASTPGYAGETQYF

size: -
J: TRBJ2-5
V: TRBV18
D: -
DNA: TGTGCCAGCTCACGAGATACAGGGGAGACCCAGTACTTC
CDR3: CASSRDTGETQYF

size: -
J: TRBJ1-2
V: TRBV28
D: TRBD1
DNA: TGTGCCAGCAGTTTACCGACAGGGACGGGGTATGGCTACACCTTC
CDR3: CASSLPTGTGYGYTF

size: -
J: TRBJ1-2
V: TRBV11-2
D: -
DNA: TGTGCCAGCAGCTCTGTCAGGAATGCAGGCTACACCTTC
CDR3: CASSSVRNAGYTF

size: -
J: TRBJ1-1
V: TRBV30
D: -
DNA: TGTGCCTTGATAAAAAGGGGGACGATCACTGAAGCTTTCTTT
CDR3: CALIKRGTITEAFF

size: -
J: TRBJ2-7
V: TRBV6-1
D: -
DNA: TGTGCCAGCAGTGATCGCTACTCCTACGAGCAGTACTTC
CDR3: CASSDRYSYEQYF

size: -
J: TRBJ1-1
V: TRBV30
D: -
DNA: TGTGCCTGGATTCGGACAGTTTACACTGAAGCTTTCTTT
CDR3: CAWIRTVYTEAFF

size: -
J: TRBJ1-1
V: TRBV6-6
D: TRBD1
DNA: TGTGCCAGCAGGCCGACAGGGGGCTTCACTGAAGCTTTCTTT
CDR3: CASRPTGGFTEAFF

size: once
J: TRBJ1-3
V: TRBV4-3
D: TRBD1
DNA: TGCGCCAGCAGCCAAAAGGGACAGAGTCAGGTCTTCTCTGGAAACACCATATATTTT
CDR3: CASSQKGQSQVFSGNTIYF

size: -
J: TRBJ2-1
V: TRBV10-3
D: TRBD2
DNA: TGTGCCATCAGTGAGTCTGGACTAGCGGGGAATGAGCAGTTCTTC
CDR3: CAISESGLAGNEQFF

size: few
J: TRBJ2-4
V: TRBV7-2
D: TRBD2
DNA: TGTGCCAGCAGCGAAGGACTAGCGGGGGACAAAAACATTCAGTACTTC
CDR3: CASSEGLAGDKNIQYF

size: -
J: TRBJ1-1
V: TRBV5-5
D: TRBD1
DNA: TGTGCCAGCAGCTTAGAATCCGGGACAGGGTCGGCGTTCTTT
CDR3: CASSLESGTGSAFF

size: many
J: TRBJ1-1
V: TRBV4-3
D: TRBD1
DNA: TGCGCCAGCAGCCAGGGGACAGGGCTGAACACTGAAGCTTTCTTT
CDR3: CASSQGTGLNTEAFF